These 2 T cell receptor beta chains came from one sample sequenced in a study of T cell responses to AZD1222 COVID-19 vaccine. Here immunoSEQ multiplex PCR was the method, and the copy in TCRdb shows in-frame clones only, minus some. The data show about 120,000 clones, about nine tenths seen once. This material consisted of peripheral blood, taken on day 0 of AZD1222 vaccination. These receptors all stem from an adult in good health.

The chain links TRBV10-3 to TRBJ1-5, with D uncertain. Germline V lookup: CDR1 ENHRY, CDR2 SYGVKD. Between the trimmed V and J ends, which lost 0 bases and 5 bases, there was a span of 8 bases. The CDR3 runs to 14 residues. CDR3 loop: CAISESARDQPQHF. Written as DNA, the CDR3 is TGTGCCATCAGTGAGTCGGCGAGGGATCAGCCCCAGCATTTT.

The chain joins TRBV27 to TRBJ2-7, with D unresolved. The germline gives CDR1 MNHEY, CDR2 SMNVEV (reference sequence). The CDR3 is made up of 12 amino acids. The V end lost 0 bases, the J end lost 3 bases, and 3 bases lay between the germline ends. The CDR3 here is CASSLSFYEQYF. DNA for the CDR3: TGTGCCAGCAGTTTATCGTTCTACGAGCAGTACTTC.